The source of this T cell receptor (beta chain) is a study of T cell responses to AZD1222 COVID-19 vaccine. With V trimmed by 2 bases and J by 4 bases, 1 base remained unmatched. Germline V gene lookup returns CDR1 MNHEY and CDR2 SVGEGT. The CDR3 loop spans 14 amino acids. General study points: Dominant CD4 TCR responses targeted spike regions 160-218 and 743-854.

The protocol was immunoSEQ multiplex PCR, while the TCRdb copy is restricted to in-frame clones and leaves out a portion. The sample lists fewer than 150,000 clones, 90% to 95% occurring once. Note on this clone: The antigen remains undetermined.

This TCR was recovered from an adult who received the AZD1222 COVID-19 vaccine. Sequenced here: peripheral blood, sampled 28 days after the second AZD1222 dose. This chain joins TRBV6-2 or TRBV6-3 and TRBJ2-7, with 11 nucleotides matching TRBD1. The CDR3 region is CASSYGQGAYEQYF. In nucleotides, the CDR3 is TGTGCCAGCAGTTACGGACAGGGGGCTTACGAGCAGTACTTC.